This T cell receptor (beta chain) is from a study of OX40 agonist ivuxolimab in advanced cancers. Study overall: Patients with prior anti-PD-1, anti-PD-L1 or anti-CTLA-4 therapy were eligible; about 40% had some. Regarding the study as a whole: CD4+ and CD8+ blood T cells expanded clonally by week 6 at 0.1 to 3.0 mg/kg. Certain nonresponders likewise exhibited a low normalized T-cell clonal expansion.

About this clone: The antigen is undetermined.

The repertoire was sequenced with immunoSEQ multiplex PCR; TCRdb's copy has only in-frame clones and lacks some. The sample shows under 80,000 clones, approximately 81% of them seen only once. This CDR3 has 18 amino acids. The germline gives CDR1 MDHEN, CDR2 SYDVKM. Trimming took 5 bases from V and 0 from J, leaving 20 bases between them. The origin of this receptor is an adult with an advanced solid tumor such as melanoma, head and neck, liver or kidney cancer. The chain joins TRBV28 to TRBJ1-3, with a tentative D call TRBD1 (5 bases). Sequenced material: CD4+ or CD8+ T cells sorted from blood, taken in a trial of the OX40 agonist ivuxolimab. The CDR3 here is CASSPIWPDTNSGNTIYF. CDR3 bases: TGTGCCAGCAGTCCTATTTGGCCGGACACTAACTCTGGAAACACCATATATTTT.